This T cell receptor beta chain stems from a study of CD8+CD57+ T cells in acquired aplastic anemia. Study summary: Recorded DNA amounts for sorted CD4+ and CD8+ cells had an average of about 3.5 ug. Study outcomes and limitations: Researchers report that twenty-nine CD8+ CDR3 sequences appeared in both patients and controls. Between patients and controls, CD8+ Simpson's diversity did not vary significantly.

Before being chosen for sequencing, patients had shown CD8+CD57+ cell expansion by flow cytometry. V was clipped by 5 bases and J by 1 base; unmatched bases: 5. Germline loops: CDR1 SEHNR, CDR2 FQNEAQ (reference sequence). The CDR3 has 15 residues. This clonotype was seen ten or more times. The antigen is undetermined. TCR beta VDJ and CDR3 profiling used genomic DNA as template. One entry per CDR3 protein, called by TCRdb with MiXCR from the reads. In the table there are hundreds of thousands of distinct CDR3 sequences, less than 35% of which are singletons. J is TRBJ2-7 and V is TRBV7-9; 10 bases map to TRBD1. The sequenced material came from sorted CD4+, CD8+, or CD8+CD57+ T cells (not recorded which) from PBMCs. The receptor's source is a human donor with aplastic anemia. The CDR3 DNA reads as TGTGCCAGCAGCCCCGGGACAGGGGTGTCCTACGAGCAGTACTTC. Its translation: CASSPGTGVSYEQYF.